This entry features one TCR beta chain sequence. Antigen unknown. The time point here: cycle 4 day 1 (C4D1), after around six weeks of nivolumab. Every patient was affected by relapse after autologous stem cell transplantation, while exposure to brentuximab vedotin was not uniform. With magnetic negative selection, CD4+ T cells were purified from PBMCs that had been thawed. These data are taken from a study of PD-1 blockade in classical Hodgkin lymphoma. Across the study: Treatment was intravenous nivolumab, 3 mg/kg every 2 weeks, until progression.

Regarding the study as a whole: Complete responders matched newly diagnosed patients in baseline diversity. Diversity in CD4+ TCRs, unlike that measured in CD8+ TCRs, had risen significantly by C4D1. Differences between repertoires have undefined causes, possibly disease activity or prior therapy.

This CDR3 comprises 15 residues. Trimming left V 6 bases short and J 3 bases short, with 17 bases between. Germline loops: CDR1 MNHNS, CDR2 SASEGT. Assay: immunoSEQ multiplex PCR; the TCRdb copy retains only in-frame clones and omits some. There are tens of thousands of clones in the sample; 85% occur only once, and just under 2.5% lies in the top ten. The genes are TRBV6-1 and TRBJ1-1, with D uncertain. This specimen was CD4+ T cells from blood, taken before the fourth cycle of nivolumab. The sequence derives from a human donor with classical Hodgkin lymphoma. This chain's CDR3 is CASRAGGIRYTEAFF. The CDR3 region has the DNA TGTGCCAGCAGGGCCGGAGGCATCCGATACACTGAAGCTTTCTTT.